This T cell receptor (beta chain) was recorded in a study of post-analysis software for immune sequencing data. As for the study in general: Progressive-relapsing, secondary progressive and relapsing-remitting multiple sclerosis were among the disease courses included.

Study findings and constraints: When compared against controls, multiple sclerosis patients showed significantly lower normalized Chao1 diversity. Included in a set of roughly 5 TRBV segments more frequent in patients than controls were TRBV5-6, TRBV5-1 and TRBV20-1.

The CDR3 is 13 residues long. The V gene's germline CDR1 is SQVTM and CDR2 ANQGSEA. V lost 4 bases to trimming and J lost 0 bases, with 10 bases between them. Built from TCR beta cDNA, the libraries had unique molecular identifiers in them. TCRdb reprocessed the PCR reads with MiXCR, giving one entry per CDR3 protein. Of about 770,000 distinct CDR3 sequences listed, about 43% are singletons. Concerning this clonotype itself: What it binds is not known.

The chain recombines TRBV29-1 with TRBJ2-7; no definite D call. This TCR came from a girl between 5 and 17 years old with multiple sclerosis. Sequencing was done on a sample of blood. CDR3 region: CSVVRQNSYEQYF. As DNA, the CDR3 is TGCAGCGTTGTGAGGCAGAACTCCTACGAGCAGTACTTC.